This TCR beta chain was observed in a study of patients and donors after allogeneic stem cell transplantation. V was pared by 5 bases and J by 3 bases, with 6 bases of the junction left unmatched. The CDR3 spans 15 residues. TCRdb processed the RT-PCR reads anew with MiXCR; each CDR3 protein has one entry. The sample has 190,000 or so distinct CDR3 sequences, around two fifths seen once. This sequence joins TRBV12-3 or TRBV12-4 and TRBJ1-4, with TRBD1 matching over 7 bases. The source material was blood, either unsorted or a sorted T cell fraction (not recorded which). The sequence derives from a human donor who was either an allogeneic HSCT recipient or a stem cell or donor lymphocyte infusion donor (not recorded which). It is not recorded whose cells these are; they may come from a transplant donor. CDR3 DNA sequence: TGTGCCAGCAGTATAGACAGGGAAGCTAATGAAAAACTGTTTTTT. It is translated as CASSIDREANEKLFF.